This T cell receptor beta chain was recovered during a study of regulatory T cells in long-lasting Graves disease. Study-wide points: With persistent disease, TRBV28, TRBJ1-2 and TRBJ2-5 were the favored segments.

The V segment lost 1 base and the J segment 5 bases; nucleotides outside the gene matches: 6. The CDR3 totals 16 residues. Germline values: CDR1 SGHRS, CDR2 YFSETQ. Noted time point: newly diagnosed GD, antithyroid drugs for less than 3 months. RNA from PBMCs was the source of the TCR library. This clonotype was counted only a few times. The antigen is unknown. For TCR beta, libraries came from iRepertoire HTBI primers and Arm-PCR of CDR3 regions. From the multiplex PCR reads, TCRdb called clonotypes with MiXCR, one entry per CDR3 protein. The sample has 380,000 or so distinct CDR3 sequences, 16% seen once. This sample was also put to use in a study of T cells in Graves' hyperthyroidism and ophthalmopathy. That study reports: Investigators excluded patients with uncontrolled infection, other autoimmune disease, pregnancy or lactation.

Source: peripheral blood mononuclear cells (PBMCs), taken at new diagnosis, from a patient treated with antithyroid drugs. The chain couples TRBV5-1 to TRBJ2-2, with TRBD1 matching 9 bases. This receptor was taken from a woman aged 18-29 years with Graves disease. The CDR3 nucleotides read TGCGCCAGCAGCTTGATCCCGGGACAGGGAACCGGGGAGCTGTTTTTT. As protein: CASSLIPGQGTGELFF.